The 4 T cell receptor beta chains below come from one sample, sequenced in a study. Tregs were sorted as CD4+CD25+CD127-/low cells. TCRdb processed the 5' RACE reads anew with MiXCR; each CDR3 protein has one entry. Of around 34,000 distinct CDR3 sequences listed, 25% to 30% are singletons. Sequenced sample: tumor-infiltrating Tregs sorted from the breast tumor. The receptor source for this set is a female donor with breast cancer.

This clonotype was counted a few times. The chain has TRBV9 and TRBJ1-2, with a tentative D call TRBD1 (6 bases). CDR3 size: 16 residues. Germline CDR1 SGDLS, CDR2 YYNGEE. V was pared by 4 bases and J by 6 bases, with 22 bases between. The CDR3 nucleotides are TGTGCCAGCAGCCCTCGGCGCGCCTCAGGGGTCCATGGCTACACCTTC. As protein: CASSPRRASGVHGYTF.

Of note for this clonotype: Being one base from a much bigger clone, this may be a read error. The V gene is TRBV5-1, the J gene TRBJ2-7, with a possible D match to TRBD1 (5 bases). Germline V CDR1 and CDR2: SGHRS, YFSETQ. V lost 4 bases, J lost 3 bases, and 14 bases lay in between. The CDR3 is 14 amino acids. This CDR3 reads CASSMETANYEQYF. CDR3 sequence (DNA): TGCGCCAGCAGCATGGAGACAGCGAACTACGAGCAGTACTTC.

By sample fraction, this clonotype is medium-sized (0.01 to 0.1%). J is TRBJ2-3 and V is TRBV7-9; D possibly corresponds to TRBD2 (5 bases). This CDR3 spans 14 amino acids. Germline CDR1 is SEHNR and CDR2 is FQNEAQ (reference sequence). V was trimmed by 5 bases and J by 1 base, leaving 10 bases between them. CDR3 protein: CASSRELGTDTQYF. The CDR3 DNA is TGTGCCAGCAGCAGGGAGTTAGGCACAGATACGCAGTATTTT. Full variable domain (remainder filled in from reference TRBV7-9 and TRBJ2-3): DTGVSQNPRHKITKRGQNVTFRCDPISEHNRLYWYRQTLGQGPEFLTYFQNEAQLEKSRLLSDRFSAERPKGSFSTLEIQRTEQGDSAMYLCASSRELGTDTQYFGPGTRLTVL.

This clonotype was counted at least ten times. The rearrangement uses TRBV29-1 and TRBJ2-1; tentative D call: TRBD1 (5 bases). The CDR3 spans 12 residues. The germline gives CDR1 SQVTM, CDR2 ANQGSEA. V was clipped by 0 bases and J by 9 bases, with 9 bases between them. In nucleotides, the CDR3 is TGCAGCGTTGAAGAGGGCAGGGTTGAGCAGTTCTTC. This translates into CSVEEGRVEQFF.